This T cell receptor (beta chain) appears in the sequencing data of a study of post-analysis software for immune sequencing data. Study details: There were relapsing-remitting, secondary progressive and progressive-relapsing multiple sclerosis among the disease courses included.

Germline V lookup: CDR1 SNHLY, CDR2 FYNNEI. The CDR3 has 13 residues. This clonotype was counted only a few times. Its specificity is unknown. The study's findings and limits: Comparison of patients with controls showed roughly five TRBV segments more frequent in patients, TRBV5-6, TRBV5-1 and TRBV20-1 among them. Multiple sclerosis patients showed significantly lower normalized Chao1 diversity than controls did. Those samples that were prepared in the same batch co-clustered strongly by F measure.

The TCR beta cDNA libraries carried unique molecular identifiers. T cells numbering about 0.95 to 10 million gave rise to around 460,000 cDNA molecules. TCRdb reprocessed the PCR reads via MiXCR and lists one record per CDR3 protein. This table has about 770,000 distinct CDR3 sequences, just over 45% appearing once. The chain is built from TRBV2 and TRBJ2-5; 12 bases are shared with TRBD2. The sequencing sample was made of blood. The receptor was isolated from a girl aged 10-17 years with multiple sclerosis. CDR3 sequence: CARASGREETQYF. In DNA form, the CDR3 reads TGTGCTCGGGCTAGCGGGAGGGAAGAGACCCAGTACTTC.